The clone carrying this T cell receptor beta chain came up once. TCRdb's copy holds only in-frame clones and misses some; the assay was immunoSEQ multiplex PCR. The sample includes 100,000 to 150,000 clones, around nine tenths of them seen just once. The entry originates in a study of control samples from healthy donors and cancer patients. The clonotype comes from a man aged 18 to 30 in good health. Sample: blood.

The CDR3 DNA follows: TGTGCCATCCGGGACACCTACGAGCAGTACTTC. Its translation is CAIRDTYEQYF. The chain links TRBV2 to TRBJ2-7, with D possibly being TRBD1 (6 bases). The V gene's germline CDR1 is SNHLY and CDR2 FYNNEI. The CDR3 runs 11 residues. Deletions cut 10 bases from V and 2 bases from J, with 9 bases between.